A single sample gave rise to the 27 T cell receptor beta chains below, sequenced in a study of blood T cell repertoires in COVID-19. Measured with immunoSEQ multiplex PCR; TCRdb has only the in-frame clones, and not every one. The sample holds 290,000 or so clones, roughly 90% seen once. Sequencing was performed on peripheral blood. These receptors originate from a man in his late teens or twenties with active or convalescent COVID-19.

This clone was observed once. The rearrangement uses TRBV6-5 and TRBJ1-2; TRBD1 matches 10 bases. The CDR3 runs 13 residues. Germline V gene data show CDR1 as MNHEY and CDR2 as SVGAGI. V was pared by 2 bases and J by 8 bases, with 2 bases of the junction left unmatched. CDR3 in DNA: TGTGCCAGCAGTTACGACAGGGGGCGAGGCTACACCTTC. As protein: CASSYDRGRGYTF.

The J gene is TRBJ2-7, the V gene TRBV19; 10 bases map to TRBD1. With V trimmed by 4 bases and J by 12 bases, 21 bases remained unmatched. The CDR3 totals 17 residues. Germline CDR1 and CDR2: LNHDA and SQIVND (reference sequence). The CDR3 loop is CASSTTNYPGQGRSWYF. The DNA for the CDR3 is TGTGCCAGTAGTACTACGAATTATCCGGGACAGGGGCGGAGTTGGTACTTC.

The J gene is TRBJ1-3, the V gene TRBV2, with a tentative D call TRBD1 (5 bases). Between the trimmed V and J ends, which lost 7 bases and 0 bases, there was a span of 10 bases. This CDR3 has 14 amino acids. CDR1 is SNHLY, CDR2 FYNNEI, per germline. CDR3 region: CASKQESSGNTIYF. The CDR3 coding sequence is TGTGCCAGCAAACAGGAGAGCTCTGGAAACACCATATATTTT.

The chain links TRBV7-9 to TRBJ1-4; D uncertain. The germline gives CDR1 SEHNR, CDR2 FQNEAQ (reference sequence). The CDR3 sequence is 11 residues long. The ends were cut back, 8 bases at V and 5 bases at J, with 6 bases in the middle. CDR3 amino acids: CASSVNEKLFF. The DNA for the CDR3 is TGTGCCAGCTCGGTGAATGAAAAACTGTTTTTT. Together with reference TRBV7-9 and TRBJ1-4, the CDR3 gives the full variable domain: DTGVSQNPRHKITKRGQNVTFRCDPISEHNRLYWYRQTLGQGPEFLTYFQNEAQLEKSRLLSDRFSAERPKGSFSTLEIQRTEQGDSAMYLCASSVNEKLFFGSGTQLSVL.

This clone was counted once. The genes are TRBV6-2 or TRBV6-3 and TRBJ2-2; D is perhaps TRBD1 (5 bases). The V end lost 2 bases, the J end lost 7 bases, and 11 bases lay between the germline ends. The CDR3 is made up of 14 amino acids. Germline V gene lookup returns CDR1 MNHEY and CDR2 SVGEGT. The chain's CDR3 is CASSYTGESGELFF. The CDR3 coding sequence is TGTGCCAGCAGTTACACAGGCGAGAGCGGGGAGCTGTTTTTT.

V gene TRBV27 combines with J gene TRBJ2-7, with 14 bases that match TRBD2. Per germline, CDR1 MNHEY and CDR2 SMNVEV (reference sequence). The CDR3 has 17 residues. J lost 3 bases, V lost 6 bases, and 10 bases had no gene match. The CDR3 loop is CASSLGTSGGSSYEQYF. The DNA of the CDR3 is TGTGCCAGCAGCTTAGGGACTAGCGGGGGAAGCAGCTACGAGCAGTACTTC.

V gene TRBV19 combines with J gene TRBJ1-1, with D hard to call. Trimming removed 6 bases at V and 3 bases at J, with 11 bases between. The length of the CDR3 is 13 residues. Germline V gene data show CDR1 as LNHDA and CDR2 as SQIVND (reference sequence). This CDR3 is CASSLTGDTEAFF. In DNA form, the CDR3 reads TGTGCCAGTAGCCTTACCGGGGACACTGAAGCTTTCTTT.

The chain recombines TRBV7-9 with TRBJ1-2, with a weak D call TRBD1 (6 bases). The CDR3 loop spans 13 amino acids. V lost 0 bases to trimming and J lost 7 bases, with 9 bases between them. Germline CDR1 is SEHNR and CDR2 is FQNEAQ (reference sequence). The DNA for the CDR3 is TGTGCCAGCAGCTTAGCGGGGGGGGCTGGCTACACCTTC. This sequence encodes CASSLAGGAGYTF.

This clone was seen once. The chain employs TRBV19 and TRBJ1-3; 8 nucleotides line up with TRBD1. This CDR3 is built from 15 residues. Germline CDR1 LNHDA, CDR2 SQIVND (reference sequence). The trim removed 3 bases at V and 9 bases at J, leaving 10 bases unmatched. The CDR3 DNA reads TGTGCCAGTAGTATCGGACAGGGCATTCGGTCCACCATATATTTT. Translation gives CASSIGQGIRSTIYF.

The chain employs TRBV19 and TRBJ2-7; possible D gene TRBD2, 6 bases. V was pared by 10 bases and J by 2 bases, with 21 bases between. Per germline, CDR1 LNHDA and CDR2 SQIVND (reference sequence). This CDR3 spans 15 amino acids. Here the CDR3 reads CATLMGEAATYEQYF. CDR3 DNA: TGTGCCACCCTAATGGGGGAGGCGGCAACCTACGAGCAGTACTTC.

The gene calls are TRBV12-5 and TRBJ2-3; a weak D match, TRBD2 (5 bases). V was trimmed by 6 bases and J by 8 bases, leaving 12 bases between them. The CDR3 contains 12 residues. The germline V gene encodes CDR1 LGHNT and CDR2 FRNRAP. The CDR3 protein is CASGEVQATQYF. The CDR3 DNA reads as TGTGCTAGTGGGGAGGTTCAGGCTACGCAGTATTTT.

The chain couples TRBV27 to TRBJ2-1, with 11 bases identical to TRBD2. The CDR3 runs 13 residues. V lost 5 bases to trimming and J lost 10 bases; unmatched junction nucleotides: 4. From germline, CDR1 is MNHEY and CDR2 SMNVEV (reference sequence). The CDR3 DNA is TGTGCCAGCAGTATTAGCGGGAGGGCAGAGCAGTTCTTC. Encoded protein: CASSISGRAEQFF.

The chain joins TRBV10-3 to TRBJ2-1; 9 bases map to TRBD2. Germline values: CDR1 ENHRY, CDR2 SYGVKD. The CDR3 is 13 residues long. The ends lost 10 bases at V and 4 bases at J; junction bases unmatched: 5. CDR3 sequence reads: CATAAGGYNEQFF. Here the CDR3 DNA reads TGTGCCACCGCCGCGGGAGGGTACAATGAGCAGTTCTTC.

This clone has only one observation. The V gene is TRBV7-9, the J gene TRBJ1-3; D perhaps matches TRBD1 (6 bases). CDR1 is SEHNR, CDR2 FQNEAQ, per germline (reference sequence). The CDR3 sequence is 14 residues long. V lost 4 bases to trimming and J lost 4 bases, with 11 bases between them. DNA of the CDR3: TGTGCCAGCAGCTCAGGGGTAGCCGGAAACACCATATATTTT. Protein: CASSSGVAGNTIYF.

This clone appeared once. The J gene is TRBJ1-3, the V gene TRBV12-5, with D unresolved. V dropped 6 bases and J dropped 3 bases, with 6 bases sitting between them. Germline-derived CDR1 and CDR2 are LGHNT and FRNRAP. The CDR3 contains 12 residues. The CDR3: CASGLDGNTIYF. For the CDR3, the DNA is TGTGCTAGTGGCCTAGATGGAAACACCATATATTTT.

The chain uses TRBV5-1 and TRBJ1-1; 7 bases line up with TRBD1. V lost 4 bases to trimming and J lost 1 base; unmatched junction nucleotides: 10. This CDR3 spans 16 amino acids. Germline values: CDR1 SGHRS, CDR2 YFSETQ. The CDR3 region has the DNA TGCGCCAGCAGCCCTCGTCCCGGGACAGAGAACACTGAAGCTTTCTTT. This gives the protein CASSPRPGTENTEAFF.

CDR3 nucleotide sequence: TGTGCCAGCAGCTTTACAGGGGCGACTAATGAAAAACTGTTTTTT. Its protein product is CASSFTGATNEKLFF. This chain uses TRBV7-8 with TRBJ1-4; 7 nucleotides agree with TRBD1. The J segment lost 2 bases and the V segment lost 3 bases, leaving 3 bases of the junction unmatched. The CDR3 is 15 amino acids. Germline V gene sequence: CDR1 SGHVS, CDR2 FQNEAQ.

This clone was observed a handful of times. The chain couples TRBV12-5 to TRBJ2-5; 11 bases map to TRBD2. This CDR3 spans 17 amino acids. In germline, CDR1 is LGHNT, CDR2 FRNRAP. The J segment lost 5 bases and the V segment lost 0 bases, leaving 8 bases of the junction unmatched. For the CDR3, the DNA is TGTGCTAGTGGTTTGGTACTTACTAGCGGGAGCAATGAGACCCAGTACTTC. It specifies CASGLVLTSGSNETQYF.

The chain combines TRBV19 with TRBJ2-1, with a weak D call TRBD1 (5 bases). The CDR3 runs 12 residues. CDR1 is LNHDA and CDR2 is SQIVND in the germline V gene (reference sequence). The V end lost 7 bases, the J end lost 8 bases, and 12 bases lay between the germline ends. The CDR3 loop is CASTDRGDEQFF. As DNA, the CDR3 is TGTGCCAGTACAGACAGAGGCGATGAGCAGTTCTTC.

The CDR3 DNA follows: TGTGCCAGCAGCTTAGCGGGGGGATCTGGCTACACCTTC. Translated, it gives CASSLAGGSGYTF. The chain has TRBV11-2 and TRBJ1-2; D might be TRBD1 (5 bases). The germline V gene has CDR1 SGHAT and CDR2 FQNNGV. V shed 1 base and J shed 7 bases, with 10 bases lying between them. This CDR3 is built from 13 residues.

This chain uses TRBV5-5 with TRBJ2-1; 12 bases align to TRBD2. CDR1 and CDR2 from the germline V gene are SGHKS and YYEKEE (reference sequence). The CDR3 length is 17 residues. Unmatched junction bases numbered 11, after V lost 6 bases and J lost 4 bases. The CDR3 sequence is CASTSSSGRAPYNEQFF. CDR3 DNA sequence: TGTGCCAGCACGTCCTCTAGCGGGAGGGCCCCTTACAATGAGCAGTTCTTC.

CDR3 sequence: CASRGLAAFF. As DNA, the CDR3 is TGTGCCAGCAGGGGACTAGCCGCGTTCTTC. The chain has TRBV2 and TRBJ2-1; 9 bases agree with TRBD2. The V gene end was trimmed by 6 bases and the J gene end by 15 bases; junction bases not matched to a gene: 3. The CDR3 length is 10 residues. Germline-derived CDR1 and CDR2 are SNHLY and FYNNEI.

The sample holds one count of this clone. This chain links TRBV6-5 with TRBJ2-1; 10 bases are a match to TRBD2. The junction had 14 bases not matched to a gene; V was cut back by 6 bases and J by 15 bases. The germline V gene encodes CDR1 MNHEY and CDR2 SVGAGI. This CDR3 contains 14 residues. As DNA, the CDR3 is TGTGCCAGCAGCTCCGGACTAGCGGCCTCTAGGAGGTTCTTC. It specifies CASSSGLAASRRFF.

V is TRBV6-6 and J is TRBJ2-1, with D unclear. V was cut by 4 bases and J by 6 bases, with 4 bases left in between. The CDR3 is made up of 11 amino acids. Germline lookup yields CDR1 MNHNY and CDR2 SVGAGI (reference sequence). DNA for the CDR3: TGTGCCAGCAGTTCTTTCAATGAGCAGTTCTTC. Translating it yields CASSSFNEQFF.

This sequence joins TRBV29-1 and TRBJ1-2; D call uncertain. Germline V CDR1 and CDR2: SQVTM, ANQGSEA. With 4 bases removed from V and 6 bases from J, the gap between germline ends came to 9 bases. This CDR3 has 11 amino acids. CDR3 DNA sequence: TGCAGCGTTGCGAGCCTTCATGGCTACACCTTC. Protein sequence: CSVASLHGYTF. Using reference TRBV29-1 and TRBJ1-2 for the parts outside the CDR3, the full variable domain is SAVISQKPSRDICQRGTSLTIQCQVDSQVTMMFWYRQQPGQSLTLIATANQGSEATYESGFVIDKFPISRPNLTFSTLTVSNMSPEDSSIYLCSVASLHGYTFGSGTRLTVV.

CDR3 bases: TGTGCCAGCTCACCGGCGCAGGGCATGGGAAATGAAAAACTGTTTTTT. It encodes CASSPAQGMGNEKLFF. The V and J genes are TRBV18 and TRBJ1-4; possibly TRBD1 for D (5 bases). V lost 3 bases and J 5 bases, leaving 16 bases between the germline ends. CDR3 length: 16 amino acids. Per germline, CDR1 KGHSH and CDR2 LQKENI.

This chain connects TRBV5-1 to TRBJ2-3; TRBD2 aligns across 8 bases. This CDR3 has 14 amino acids. V was pared by 3 bases and J by 4 bases, with 4 bases of the junction left unmatched. Germline CDR1 SGHRS, CDR2 YFSETQ. CDR3 sequence reads: CASSSRLASDTQYF. The CDR3 DNA sequence: TGCGCCAGCAGCTCGAGACTAGCGTCAGATACGCAGTATTTT. The variable domain in full, with the rest retrieved from reference TRBV5-1 and TRBJ2-3, is KAGVTQTPRYLIKTRGQQVTLSCSPISGHRSVSWYQQTPGQGLQFLFEYFSETQRNKGNFPGRFSGRQFSNSRSEMNVSTLELGDSALYLCASSSRLASDTQYFGPGTRLTVL.